What follows describes a single TCR beta chain. Germline CDR1 reads LNHNV; CDR2 reads YYDKDF (reference sequence). The germline V and J ends were trimmed by 2 bases and 2 bases, with 11 bases remaining between them. There are 15 residues in the CDR3. Clones were read by immunoSEQ multiplex PCR, and TCRdb kept only the in-frame ones, dropping some. The sample includes 210,000 or so clones, around 88% of them seen just once. These data belong to a study of blood T cell repertoires in COVID-19. The clonotype originates from a man younger than 35 with active or convalescent COVID-19. The sequencing sample was made of peripheral blood. The chain carries TRBV15 and TRBJ2-3; D might be TRBD2 (6 bases). The CDR3 DNA reads TGTGCCACCAGCAGAACCCCGGGACTCACAGATACGCAGTATTTT. This gives the protein CATSRTPGLTDTQYF.